In this sample, the clone carrying this TCR beta chain turned up a few times. Antigen specificity is unknown. The data stem from a study of early T cells in non-severe SARS-CoV-2 infection. In the study overall: Bulk RNA from unsorted whole blood was sequenced; chains were unpaired.

Separate cDNA molecules each had unique molecular identifiers attached to them. TCRdb redid the calling of the 5' RACE reads with MiXCR, one entry per CDR3 protein. The data hold around 30,000 distinct CDR3 sequences, with 4% to 4.5% observed a single time. Study outcomes and limitations: Clonotype matching in VDJdb favored anti-spike CD8 responses and did not capture private and CD4 specificities.

This CDR3 comprises 14 residues. Germline CDR1 SGHVS, CDR2 FQNEAQ. Trimming removed 5 bases from V and 0 bases from J, with 11 bases in between. The sequenced material came from whole blood. This receptor was identified in an adult who was a healthcare worker with PCR-confirmed SARS-CoV-2 infection or an uninfected control (not recorded which). This chain joins TRBV7-8 and TRBJ2-7, with D tentatively TRBD1 or TRBD2 (5 bases each). The CDR3 DNA sequence: TGTGCCAGCAGCGATCGGGGCTACTCCTACGAGCAGTACTTC. This codes for CASSDRGYSYEQYF.